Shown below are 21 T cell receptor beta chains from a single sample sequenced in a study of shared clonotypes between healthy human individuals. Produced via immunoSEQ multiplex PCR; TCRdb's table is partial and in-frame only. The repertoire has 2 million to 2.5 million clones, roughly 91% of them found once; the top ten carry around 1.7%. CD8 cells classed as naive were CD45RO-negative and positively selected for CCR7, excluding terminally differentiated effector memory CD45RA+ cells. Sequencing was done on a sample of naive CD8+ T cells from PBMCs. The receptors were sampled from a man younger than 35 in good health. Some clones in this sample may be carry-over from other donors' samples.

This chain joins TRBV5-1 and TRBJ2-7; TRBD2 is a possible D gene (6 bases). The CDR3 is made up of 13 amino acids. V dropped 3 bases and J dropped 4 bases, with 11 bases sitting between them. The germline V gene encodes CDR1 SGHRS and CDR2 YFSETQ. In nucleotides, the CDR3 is TGCGCCAGCAGCTGGGACTTTGGTTACGAGCAGTACTTC. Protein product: CASSWDFGYEQYF.

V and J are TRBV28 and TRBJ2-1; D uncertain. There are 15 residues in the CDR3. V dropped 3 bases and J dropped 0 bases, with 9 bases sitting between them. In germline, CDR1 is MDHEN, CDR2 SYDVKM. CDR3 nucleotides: TGTGCCAGCAGTTTCTCCAGAAGCTCCTACAATGAGCAGTTCTTC. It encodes CASSFSRSSYNEQFF.

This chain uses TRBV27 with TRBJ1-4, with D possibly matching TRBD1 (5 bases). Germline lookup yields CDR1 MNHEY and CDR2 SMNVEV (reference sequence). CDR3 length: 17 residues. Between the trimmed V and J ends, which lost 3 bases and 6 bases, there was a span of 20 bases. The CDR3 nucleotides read TGTGCCAGCAGTTTGATGCGCGTGAGGGGCTTGGATGAAAAACTGTTTTTT. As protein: CASSLMRVRGLDEKLFF.

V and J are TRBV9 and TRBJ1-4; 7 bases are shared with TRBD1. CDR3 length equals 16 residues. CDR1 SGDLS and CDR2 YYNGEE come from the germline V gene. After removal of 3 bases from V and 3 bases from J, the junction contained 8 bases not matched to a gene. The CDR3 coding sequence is TGTGCCAGCAGCGAGAGACAGGGTCTAGCTAATGAAAAACTGTTTTTT. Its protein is CASSERQGLANEKLFF.

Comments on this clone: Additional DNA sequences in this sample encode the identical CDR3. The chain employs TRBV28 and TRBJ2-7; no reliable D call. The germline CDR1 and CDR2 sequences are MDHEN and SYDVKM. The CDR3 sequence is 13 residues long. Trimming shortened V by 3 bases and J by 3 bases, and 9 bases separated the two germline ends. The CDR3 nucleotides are TGTGCCAGCAGTTTGAGAGCACTCTACGAGCAGTACTTC. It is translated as CASSLRALYEQYF.

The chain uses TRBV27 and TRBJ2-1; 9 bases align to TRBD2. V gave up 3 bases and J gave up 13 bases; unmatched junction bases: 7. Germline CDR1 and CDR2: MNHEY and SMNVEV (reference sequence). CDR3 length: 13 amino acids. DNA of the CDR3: TGTGCCAGCAGTTTGGAACCGGGACTAGCACAGTTCTTC. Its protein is CASSLEPGLAQFF.

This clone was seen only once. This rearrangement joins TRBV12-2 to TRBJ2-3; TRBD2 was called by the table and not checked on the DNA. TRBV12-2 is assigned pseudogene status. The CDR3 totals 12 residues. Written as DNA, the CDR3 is TGTGCAAGTCCCAGCCCGCGGGATACGCAGTATTTT. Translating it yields CASPSPRDTQYF.

The CDR3 is CASSPAGTPGRGAFF. Here the CDR3 DNA reads TGTGCCAGCAGCCCAGCCGGGACACCCGGGAGGGGAGCTTTCTTT. J is TRBJ1-1 and V is TRBV7-8, with D perhaps TRBD1 (6 bases). Trimming pared 5 bases from V and 10 bases from J, leaving 23 bases between. Germline values: CDR1 SGHVS, CDR2 FQNEAQ. CDR3 size: 15 residues.

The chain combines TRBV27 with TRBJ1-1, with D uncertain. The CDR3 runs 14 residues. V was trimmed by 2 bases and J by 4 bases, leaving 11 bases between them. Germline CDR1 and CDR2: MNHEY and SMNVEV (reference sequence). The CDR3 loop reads CASSLLLRRTEAFF. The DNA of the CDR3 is TGTGCCAGCAGTTTACTCCTCAGACGCACTGAAGCTTTCTTT.

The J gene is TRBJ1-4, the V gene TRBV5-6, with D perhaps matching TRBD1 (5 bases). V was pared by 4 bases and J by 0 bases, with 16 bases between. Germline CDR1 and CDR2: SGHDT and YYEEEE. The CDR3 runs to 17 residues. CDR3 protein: CASSIWAQGTTNEKLFF. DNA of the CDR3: TGTGCCAGCAGCATTTGGGCCCAGGGAACAACTAATGAAAAACTGTTTTTT.

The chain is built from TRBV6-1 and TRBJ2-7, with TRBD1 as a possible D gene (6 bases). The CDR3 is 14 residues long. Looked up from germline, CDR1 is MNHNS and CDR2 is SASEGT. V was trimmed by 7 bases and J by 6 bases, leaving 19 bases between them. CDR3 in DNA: TGTGCCAGCATACCACTGGTACAGGGTGGCGAGCAGTACTTC. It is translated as CASIPLVQGGEQYF.

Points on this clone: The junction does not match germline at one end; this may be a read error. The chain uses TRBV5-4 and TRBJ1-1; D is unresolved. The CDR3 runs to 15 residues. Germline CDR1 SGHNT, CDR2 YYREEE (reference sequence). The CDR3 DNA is TGCGCCAGCAGCCAAGATGGGCTTTCCAACACTGAAGCTTTCTTT. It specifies CASSQDGLSNTEAFF.

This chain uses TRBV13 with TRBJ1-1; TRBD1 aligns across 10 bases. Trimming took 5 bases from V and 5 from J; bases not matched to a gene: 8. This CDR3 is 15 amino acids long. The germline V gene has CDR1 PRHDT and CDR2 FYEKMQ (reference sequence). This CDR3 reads CASSPDRGRRTEAFF. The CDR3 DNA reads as TGTGCCAGCAGCCCAGACAGGGGGCGAAGGACTGAAGCTTTCTTT.

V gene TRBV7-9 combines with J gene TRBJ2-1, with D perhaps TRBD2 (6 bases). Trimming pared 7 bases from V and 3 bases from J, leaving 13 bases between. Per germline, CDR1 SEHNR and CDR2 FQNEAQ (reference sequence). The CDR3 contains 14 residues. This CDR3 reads CASTPLANYNEQFF. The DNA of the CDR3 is TGTGCCAGCACCCCTCTAGCGAACTACAATGAGCAGTTCTTC.

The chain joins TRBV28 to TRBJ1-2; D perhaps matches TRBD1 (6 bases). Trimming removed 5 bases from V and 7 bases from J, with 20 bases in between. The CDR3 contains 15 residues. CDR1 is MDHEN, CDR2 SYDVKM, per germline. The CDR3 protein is CASSGGGIYSLGYTF. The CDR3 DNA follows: TGTGCCAGCAGTGGGGGCGGGATTTACTCACTTGGCTACACCTTC.

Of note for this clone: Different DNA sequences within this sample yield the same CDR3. CDR3: CASSSGQNNQPQHF. DNA for the CDR3: TGTGCCAGCAGTTCGGGGCAGAACAATCAGCCCCAGCATTTT. The rearrangement links TRBV27 to TRBJ1-5, with D possibly being TRBD1 (5 bases). The germline gives CDR1 MNHEY, CDR2 SMNVEV (reference sequence). The V end was cut by 4 bases, the J end by 3 bases, with 10 bases between. The CDR3 extends over 14 amino acids.

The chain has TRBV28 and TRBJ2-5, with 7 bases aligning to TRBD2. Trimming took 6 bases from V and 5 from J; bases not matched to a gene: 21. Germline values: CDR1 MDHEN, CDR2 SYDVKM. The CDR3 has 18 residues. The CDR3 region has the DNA TGTGCCAGCAGCACTCTCCGGGGAGGGGCTTTGAGGTTGGAGACCCAGTACTTC. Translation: CASSTLRGGALRLETQYF.

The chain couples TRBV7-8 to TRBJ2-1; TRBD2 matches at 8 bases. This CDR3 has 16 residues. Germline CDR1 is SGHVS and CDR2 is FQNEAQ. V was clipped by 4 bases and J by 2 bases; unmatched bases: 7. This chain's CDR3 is CASSSRAGETYNEQFF. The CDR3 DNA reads TGTGCCAGCAGCTCTAGAGCGGGAGAGACCTACAATGAGCAGTTCTTC.

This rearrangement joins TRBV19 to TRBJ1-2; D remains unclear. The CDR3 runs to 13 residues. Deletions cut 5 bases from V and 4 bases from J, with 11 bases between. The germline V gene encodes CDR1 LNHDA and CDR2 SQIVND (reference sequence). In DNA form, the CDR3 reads TGTGCCAGTAGTTGGGCAGCAGCCTATGGCTACACCTTC. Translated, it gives CASSWAAAYGYTF.

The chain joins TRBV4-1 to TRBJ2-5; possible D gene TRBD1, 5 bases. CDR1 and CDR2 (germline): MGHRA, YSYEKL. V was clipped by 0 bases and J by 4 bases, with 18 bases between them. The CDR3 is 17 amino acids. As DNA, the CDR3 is TGCGCCAGCAGCCAAGATTCGCCCAGGGTGATTGGAGAGACCCAGTACTTC. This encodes CASSQDSPRVIGETQYF.

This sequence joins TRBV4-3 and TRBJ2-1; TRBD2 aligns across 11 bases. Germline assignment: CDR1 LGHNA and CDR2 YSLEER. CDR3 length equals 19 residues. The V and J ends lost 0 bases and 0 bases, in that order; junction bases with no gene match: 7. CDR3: CASSQELAGGSSSYNEQFF. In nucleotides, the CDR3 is TGCGCCAGCAGCCAAGAGCTAGCGGGAGGATCCAGCTCCTACAATGAGCAGTTCTTC.